The clone carrying this TCR beta chain appeared many times. Its antigen is as yet unknown. TCR beta CDR3 regions were amplified from RNA. A first-round RT-PCR of the TCR CDR3 used the HTBI primer set. One entry per CDR3 protein results from TCRdb running MiXCR on the multiplex PCR reads. This sample yields about 400,000 distinct CDR3 sequences, of which about 15% are seen a single time; about 31% belongs to the top ten. This sample is part of a study of T cells in Graves' hyperthyroidism and ophthalmopathy. Regarding the study as a whole: Expanded thyroid clonotypes (above 0.001) were mostly also found in blood.

Trimming removed 6 bases at V and 10 bases at J, with 19 bases between. Germline CDR1 MNHNS, CDR2 SASEGT. The CDR3 extends over 15 amino acids. Stable Graves' hyperthyroidism denoted no ophthalmopathy progression over 18 months. Fresh peripheral blood, 10 ml, was the source of the PBMCs. The TCR sequence derives from a woman aged 25 to 39 with Graves' hyperthyroidism. V is TRBV6-1 and J is TRBJ1-6; TRBD1 is a possible D gene (5 bases). Sequencing input: blood. The CDR3 spells CASSPAAGSDSPLHF. The CDR3 nucleotides are TGTGCCAGCAGCCCGGCCGCAGGGTCTGACTCACCCCTCCACTTT.